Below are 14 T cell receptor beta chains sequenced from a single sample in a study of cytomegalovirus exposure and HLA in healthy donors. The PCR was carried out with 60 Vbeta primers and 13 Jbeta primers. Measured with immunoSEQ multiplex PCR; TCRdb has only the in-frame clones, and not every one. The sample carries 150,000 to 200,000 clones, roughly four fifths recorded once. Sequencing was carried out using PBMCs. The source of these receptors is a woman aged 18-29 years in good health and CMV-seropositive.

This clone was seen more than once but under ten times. CDR3 nucleotide sequence: TGTGCCAGCAGCTTGGCCGGGGGGGGGAAAGAGACCCAGTACTTC. Residues: CASSLAGGGKETQYF. This chain connects TRBV5-5 to TRBJ2-5; 8 bases map to TRBD2. With 0 bases clipped from V and 3 bases from J, the junction kept 4 bases outside the gene matches. CDR3 length: 15 residues. CDR1 and CDR2 from the germline V gene are SGHKS and YYEKEE (reference sequence).

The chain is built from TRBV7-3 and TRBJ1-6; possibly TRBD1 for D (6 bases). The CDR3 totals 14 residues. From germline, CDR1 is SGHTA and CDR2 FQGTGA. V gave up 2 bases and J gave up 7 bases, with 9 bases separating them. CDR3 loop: CASSLERGNSPLHF. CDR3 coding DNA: TGTGCCAGCAGCTTAGAGAGGGGGAATTCACCCCTCCACTTT.

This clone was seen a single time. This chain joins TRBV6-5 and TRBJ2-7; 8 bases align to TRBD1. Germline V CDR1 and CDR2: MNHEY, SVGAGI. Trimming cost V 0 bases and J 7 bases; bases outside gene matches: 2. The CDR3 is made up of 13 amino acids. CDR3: CASSYSYRGEQYV. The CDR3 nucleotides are TGTGCCAGCAGTTACTCGTACAGGGGGGAGCAGTACGTC.

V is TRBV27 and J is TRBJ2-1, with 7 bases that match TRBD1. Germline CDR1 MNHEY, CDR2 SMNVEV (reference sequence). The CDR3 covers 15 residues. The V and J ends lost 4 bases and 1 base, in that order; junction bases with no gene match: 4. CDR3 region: CASSSMTGSYNEQFF. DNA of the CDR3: TGTGCCAGCAGTTCCATGACAGGGTCCTACAATGAGCAGTTCTTC.

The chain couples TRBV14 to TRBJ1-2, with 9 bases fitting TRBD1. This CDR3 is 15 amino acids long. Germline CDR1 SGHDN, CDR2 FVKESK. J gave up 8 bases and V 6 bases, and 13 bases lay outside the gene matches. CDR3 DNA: TGTGCCAGCAGTCTTACTACAGGGGGCTATGAGGGCTACACCTTC. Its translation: CASSLTTGGYEGYTF.

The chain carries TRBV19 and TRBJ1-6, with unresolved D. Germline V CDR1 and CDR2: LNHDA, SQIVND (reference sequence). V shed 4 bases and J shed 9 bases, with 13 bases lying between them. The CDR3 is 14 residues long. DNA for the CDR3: TGTGCCAGTAGTAAGGAGACCCTAGGTTCACCCCTCCACTTT. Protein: CASSKETLGSPLHF.

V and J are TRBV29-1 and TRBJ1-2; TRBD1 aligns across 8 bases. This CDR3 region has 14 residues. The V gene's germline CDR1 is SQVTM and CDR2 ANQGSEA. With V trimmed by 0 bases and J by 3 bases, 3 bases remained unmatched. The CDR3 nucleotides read TGCAGCGTTGAAGAGGGGACAGGCGACTATGGCTACACCTTC. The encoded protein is CSVEEGTGDYGYTF.

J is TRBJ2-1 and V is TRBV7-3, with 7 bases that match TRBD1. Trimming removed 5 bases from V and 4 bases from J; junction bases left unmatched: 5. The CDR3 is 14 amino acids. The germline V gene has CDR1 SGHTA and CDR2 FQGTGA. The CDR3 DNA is TGTGCCAGCAGCCAAGACAGGGAGTACAATGAGCAGTTCTTC. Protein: CASSQDREYNEQFF. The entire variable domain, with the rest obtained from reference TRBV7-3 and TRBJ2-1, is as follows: GAGVSQTPSNKVTEKGKYVELRCDPISGHTALYWYRQSLGQGPEFLIYFQGTGAADDSGLPNDRFFAVRPEGSVSTLKIQRTERGDSAVYLCASSQDREYNEQFFGPGTRLTVL.

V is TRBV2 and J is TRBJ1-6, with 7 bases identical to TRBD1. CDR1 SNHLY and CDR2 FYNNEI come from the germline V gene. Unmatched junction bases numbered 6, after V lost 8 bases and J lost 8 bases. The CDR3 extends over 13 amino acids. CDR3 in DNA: TGTGCCAGCCACGGACAGGAGCATTCACCCCTCCACTTT. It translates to CASHGQEHSPLHF.

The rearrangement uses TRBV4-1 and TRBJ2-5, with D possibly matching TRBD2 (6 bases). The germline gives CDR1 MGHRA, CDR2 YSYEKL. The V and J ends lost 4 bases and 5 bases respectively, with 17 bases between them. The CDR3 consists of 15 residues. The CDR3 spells CASSRLGGAGETQYF. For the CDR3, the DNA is TGCGCCAGCAGCCGACTAGGCGGGGCTGGGGAGACCCAGTACTTC.

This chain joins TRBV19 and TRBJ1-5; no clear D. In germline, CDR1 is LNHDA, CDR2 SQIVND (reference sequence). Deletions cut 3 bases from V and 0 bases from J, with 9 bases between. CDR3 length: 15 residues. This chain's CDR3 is CASSIGGYSNQPQHF. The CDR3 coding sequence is TGTGCCAGTAGTATTGGAGGGTATAGCAATCAGCCCCAGCATTTT.

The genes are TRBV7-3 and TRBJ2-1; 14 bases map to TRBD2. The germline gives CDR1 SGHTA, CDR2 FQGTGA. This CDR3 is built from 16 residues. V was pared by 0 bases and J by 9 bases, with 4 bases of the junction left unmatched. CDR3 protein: CASSLTGTSGGREQFF. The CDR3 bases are TGTGCCAGCAGCTTAACGGGGACTAGCGGGGGTCGTGAGCAGTTCTTC.

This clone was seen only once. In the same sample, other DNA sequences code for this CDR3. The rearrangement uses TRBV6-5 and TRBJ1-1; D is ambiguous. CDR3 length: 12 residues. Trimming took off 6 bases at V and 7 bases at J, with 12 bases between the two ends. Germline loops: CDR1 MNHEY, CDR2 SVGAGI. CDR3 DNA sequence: TGTGCCAGCAGCCGCGGGAGGGATGAAGCTTTCTTT. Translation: CASSRGRDEAFF.

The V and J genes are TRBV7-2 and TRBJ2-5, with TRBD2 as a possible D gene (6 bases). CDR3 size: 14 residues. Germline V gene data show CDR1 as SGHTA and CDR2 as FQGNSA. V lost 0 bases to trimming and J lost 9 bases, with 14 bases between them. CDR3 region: CASSLAGGGGSQYF. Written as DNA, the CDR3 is TGTGCCAGCAGCTTAGCGGGGGGTGGTGGTTCCCAGTACTTC.